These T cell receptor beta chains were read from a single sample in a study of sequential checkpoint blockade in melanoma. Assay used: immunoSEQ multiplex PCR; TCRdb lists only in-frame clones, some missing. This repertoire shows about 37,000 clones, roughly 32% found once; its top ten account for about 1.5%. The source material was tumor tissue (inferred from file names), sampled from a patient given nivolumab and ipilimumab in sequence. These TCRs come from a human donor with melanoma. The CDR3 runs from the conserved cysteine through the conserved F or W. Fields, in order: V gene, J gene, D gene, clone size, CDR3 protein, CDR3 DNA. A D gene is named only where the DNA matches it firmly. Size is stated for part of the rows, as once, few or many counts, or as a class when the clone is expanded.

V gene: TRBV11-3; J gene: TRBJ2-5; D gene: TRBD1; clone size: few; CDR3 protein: CASSTRQGTRETQYF; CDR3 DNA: TGTGCCAGCAGCACGAGACAGGGGACGCGGGAGACCCAGTACTTC
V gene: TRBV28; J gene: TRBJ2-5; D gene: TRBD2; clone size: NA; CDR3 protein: CASSTPASGGQETQYF; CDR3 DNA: TGTGCCAGCAGTACCCCCGCTAGCGGGGGTCAAGAGACCCAGTACTTC
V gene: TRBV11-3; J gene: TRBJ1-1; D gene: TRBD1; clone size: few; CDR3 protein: CASSLGQGGSEAFF; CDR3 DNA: TGTGCCAGCAGCCTGGGACAGGGGGGGTCTGAAGCTTTCTTT
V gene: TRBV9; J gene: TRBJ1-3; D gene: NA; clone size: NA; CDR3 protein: CASSVGASSGNTIYF; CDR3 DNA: TGTGCCAGCAGCGTCGGGGCTAGCTCTGGAAACACCATATATTTT
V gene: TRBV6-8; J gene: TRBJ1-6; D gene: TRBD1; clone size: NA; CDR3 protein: CASSSRDRNNSPLHF; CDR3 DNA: TGTGCCAGCAGTTCCAGGGACAGGAATAATTCACCCCTCCACTTT
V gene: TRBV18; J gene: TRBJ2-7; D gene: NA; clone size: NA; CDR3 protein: CASSPGTGPYEQYF; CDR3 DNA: TGTGCCAGCTCACCAGGAACAGGACCCTACGAGCAGTACTTC
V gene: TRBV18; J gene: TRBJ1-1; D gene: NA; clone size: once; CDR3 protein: CASSPSRYDTEAFF; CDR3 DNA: TGTGCCAGCTCACCCTCGAGGTATGACACTGAAGCTTTCTTT
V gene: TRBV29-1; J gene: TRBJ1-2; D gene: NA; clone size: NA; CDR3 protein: CSVEEMVGYGYTF; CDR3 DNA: TGCAGCGTTGAAGAAATGGTGGGCTATGGCTACACCTTC
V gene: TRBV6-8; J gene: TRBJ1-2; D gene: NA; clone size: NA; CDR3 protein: CASTTGTQRSYGYTF; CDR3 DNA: TGTGCCAGCACCACGGGAACCCAAAGAAGCTATGGCTACACCTTC
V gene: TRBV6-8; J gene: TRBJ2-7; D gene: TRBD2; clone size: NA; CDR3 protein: CASSYSGPSGRTSYEQYF; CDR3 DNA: TGTGCCAGCAGTTACTCGGGGCCTAGCGGGAGGACCTCCTACGAGCAGTACTTC
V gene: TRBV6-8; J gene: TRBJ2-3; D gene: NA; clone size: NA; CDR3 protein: CASSYWAAEGNTQYF; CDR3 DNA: TGTGCCAGCAGTTACTGGGCGGCAGAAGGGAATACGCAGTATTTT
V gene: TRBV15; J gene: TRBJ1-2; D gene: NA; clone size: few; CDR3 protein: CATSRLGQTQWPGYTF; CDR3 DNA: TGTGCCACCAGCAGACTCGGACAGACTCAGTGGCCGGGCTACACCTTC
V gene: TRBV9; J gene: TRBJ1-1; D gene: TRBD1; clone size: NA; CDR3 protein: CASSDGQGEIEAFF; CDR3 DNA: TGTGCCAGCAGCGACGGACAGGGGGAGATTGAAGCTTTCTTT
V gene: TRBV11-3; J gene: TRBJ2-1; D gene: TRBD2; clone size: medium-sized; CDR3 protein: CASSQSGASGAYEQFF; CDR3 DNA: TGTGCCAGCAGCCAATCTGGGGCTAGCGGGGCCTATGAGCAGTTCTTC
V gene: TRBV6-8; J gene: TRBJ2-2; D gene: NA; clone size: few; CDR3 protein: CASSFDDLGGELFF; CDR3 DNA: TGTGCCAGCAGTTTCGATGACCTTGGCGGGGAGCTGTTTTTT
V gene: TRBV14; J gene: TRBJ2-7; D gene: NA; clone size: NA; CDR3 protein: CASSRFQGSYEQYF; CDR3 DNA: TGTGCCAGCAGCCGATTCCAGGGTTCCTACGAGCAGTACTTC
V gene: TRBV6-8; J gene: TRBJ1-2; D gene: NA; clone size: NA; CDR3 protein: CASSYDSNINYGYTF; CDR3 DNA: TGTGCCAGCAGTTATGACAGCAATATTAACTATGGCTACACCTTC
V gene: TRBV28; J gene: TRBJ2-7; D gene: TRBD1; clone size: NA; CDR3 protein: CASSTPATGSYEQYF; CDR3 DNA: TGTGCCAGCAGTACGCCGGCGACAGGGTCCTACGAGCAGTACTTC
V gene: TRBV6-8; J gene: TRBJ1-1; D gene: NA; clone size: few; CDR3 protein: CASSYSIAANTEAFF; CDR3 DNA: TGTGCCAGCAGTTACTCGATAGCGGCGAACACTGAAGCTTTCTTT
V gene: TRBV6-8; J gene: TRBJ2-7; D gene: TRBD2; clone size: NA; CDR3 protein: CAISATSGGAYEQYF; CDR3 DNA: TGTGCCATCAGTGCGACTAGCGGGGGGGCCTACGAGCAGTACTTC
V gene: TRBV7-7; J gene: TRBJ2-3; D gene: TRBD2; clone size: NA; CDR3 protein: CASSALAGGSSTDTQYF; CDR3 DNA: TGTGCCAGCAGCGCTCTAGCGGGAGGGTCTAGCACAGATACGCAGTATTTT
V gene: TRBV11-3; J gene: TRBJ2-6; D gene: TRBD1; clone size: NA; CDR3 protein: CASSLVRTGTGSSGANVLTF; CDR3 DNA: TGTGCCAGCAGCTTAGTTAGAACCGGGACAGGGAGCTCTGGGGCCAACGTCCTGACTTTC
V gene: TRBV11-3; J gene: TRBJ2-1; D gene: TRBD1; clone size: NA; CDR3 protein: CASSLRQGFNEQFF; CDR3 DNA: TGTGCCAGCAGCCTGAGACAGGGTTTCAATGAGCAGTTCTTC
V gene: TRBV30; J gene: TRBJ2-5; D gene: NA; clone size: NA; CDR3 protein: CAWSVYSVQETQYF; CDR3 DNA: TGTGCCTGGAGTGTTTACAGCGTCCAAGAGACCCAGTACTTC
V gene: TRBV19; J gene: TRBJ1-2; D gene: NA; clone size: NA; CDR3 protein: CASSLAASNYGYTF; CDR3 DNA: TGTGCCAGTAGTCTAGCAGCCAGTAACTATGGCTACACCTTC
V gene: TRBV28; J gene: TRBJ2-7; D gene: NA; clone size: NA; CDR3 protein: CGYVFMVICEQYF; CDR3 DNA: TGTGGCTACGTTTTCATGGTAATCTGCGAGCAGTACTTC
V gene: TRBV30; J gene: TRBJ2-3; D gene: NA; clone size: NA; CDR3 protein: CAWTLQDTQYF; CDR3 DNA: TGTGCCTGGACCCTCCAAGATACGCAGTATTTT